Following are 13 T cell receptor beta chains from one sample sequenced in a study of beta chain features in type 1 diabetes. Of the isolated RNA, all was reverse transcribed, and so the sequenced material was expressed TCRB transcripts. Measured with immunoSEQ multiplex PCR; TCRdb has only the in-frame clones, and not every one. The repertoire holds 200,000 to 250,000 clones, with 68% as singletons. The sequenced material came from naive CD4+ T cells from blood. Source of these receptors: a man aged 25-45 years in good health.

J is TRBJ2-4 and V is TRBV5-1; 8 positions match TRBD1. The germline CDR1 and CDR2 sequences are SGHRS and YFSETQ. CDR3 size: 16 residues. The trim removed 4 bases at V and 1 base at J, leaving 7 bases unmatched. The CDR3 DNA reads TGCGCCAGCAGCCTGACAGGGGTGTCGGCCAAAAACATTCAGTACTTC. It translates to CASSLTGVSAKNIQYF.

This clone was observed once. This chain joins TRBV11-2 and TRBJ1-2, with unresolved D. This CDR3 contains 12 residues. The V end was cut by 6 bases, the J end by 7 bases, with 12 bases between. Germline values: CDR1 SGHAT, CDR2 FQNNGV. In nucleotides, the CDR3 is TGTGCCAGCAGTTTACAGTTAGCTGGCTACACCTTC. Translating it yields CASSLQLAGYTF.

This rearrangement joins TRBV19 to TRBJ2-1, with 7 bases identical to TRBD1. CDR1 LNHDA and CDR2 SQIVND come from the germline V gene (reference sequence). The J segment lost 7 bases and the V segment lost 5 bases, leaving 11 bases of the junction unmatched. CDR3 length: 15 residues. The CDR3 loop is CASSESTGSGNEQFF. The CDR3 DNA sequence: TGTGCCAGTAGTGAATCGACAGGGTCTGGGAATGAGCAGTTCTTC.

The rearrangement links TRBV7-2 to TRBJ1-1; D ambiguous. The V end was cut by 1 base, the J end by 6 bases, with 15 bases between. Germline V lookup: CDR1 SGHTA, CDR2 FQGNSA. This CDR3 contains 15 residues. CDR3 protein: CASSLGTAVPAEAFF. DNA for the CDR3: TGTGCCAGCAGCTTAGGGACGGCAGTCCCGGCTGAAGCTTTCTTT.

The chain combines TRBV7-2 with TRBJ2-7, with 8 positions matching TRBD1. V lost 5 bases, J lost 6 bases, and 6 bases stayed unmatched. This CDR3 contains 13 residues. Germline V gene sequence: CDR1 SGHTA, CDR2 FQGNSA. The CDR3 loop is CASSRDRSGEQYF. The CDR3 region has the DNA TGTGCCAGCAGCCGGGACAGGAGCGGCGAGCAGTACTTC.

On this clone itself: Other DNA sequences in the same sample also yield this CDR3. The chain joins TRBV14 to TRBJ2-3; the D is unclear. Trimming pared 1 base from V and 6 bases from J, leaving 2 bases between. There are 11 residues in the CDR3. The V gene's germline CDR1 is SGHDN and CDR2 FVKESK. DNA for the CDR3: TGTGCCAGCAGCCAAGCGGATACGCAGTATTTT. Its translation is CASSQADTQYF.

The chain combines TRBV6-6 with TRBJ2-7, with D possibly TRBD1 on 6 matching bases. Trimming removed 7 bases from V and 3 bases from J, with 13 bases in between. The V gene's germline CDR1 is MNHNY and CDR2 SVGAGI (reference sequence). The CDR3 contains 13 residues. The CDR3 loop is CASTRGHNYEQYF. CDR3 DNA: TGTGCCAGCACCAGGGGACATAACTACGAGCAGTACTTC.

V gene TRBV21-1 combines with J gene TRBJ2-7; the table assigns TRBD2, which was not confirmed against the DNA. TRBV21-1 is a recognized pseudogene. The CDR3 has 9 amino acids. In nucleotides, the CDR3 is TGTGCCAGCAGCAAGGTACTGAGCTTC. This translates into CASSKVLSF.

The J gene is TRBJ2-3, the V gene TRBV4-1; 10 bases map to TRBD2. The CDR3 sequence is 16 residues long. The V segment lost 4 bases and the J segment 1 base; nucleotides outside the gene matches: 5. CDR1 and CDR2 from the germline V gene are MGHRA and YSYEKL. Here the CDR3 DNA reads TGCGCCAGCAGCCGTTCCAGCGGGAGGGGCACAGATACGCAGTATTTT. It codes for CASSRSSGRGTDTQYF.

V gene TRBV7-2 combines with J gene TRBJ2-5; 12 bases agree with TRBD2. V dropped 4 bases and J dropped 1; count of bases not matched to a gene: 4. CDR1 is SGHTA and CDR2 is FQGNSA in the germline V gene. This CDR3 comprises 16 residues. Written as DNA, the CDR3 is TGTGCCAGCAGCTCAGGACTAGCGGGGACCCAAGAGACCCAGTACTTC. Its protein product is CASSSGLAGTQETQYF.

This clone was found a few times. This chain uses TRBV6-5 with TRBJ2-1; 16 bases are a match to TRBD2. V was clipped by 4 bases and J by 9 bases; unmatched bases: 6. The CDR3 covers 16 residues. Looked up from germline, CDR1 is MNHEY and CDR2 is SVGAGI. CDR3 bases: TGTGCCAGCAGTTCGACGGGACTAGCGGGAGGGAGTGAGCAGTTCTTC. It is translated as CASSSTGLAGGSEQFF.

This chain links TRBV11-2 with TRBJ2-1; TRBD1 agrees at 8 bases. Per the germline V gene, CDR1 is SGHAT and CDR2 is FQNNGV. V was clipped by 6 bases and J by 1 base; unmatched bases: 5. CDR3 size: 15 residues. The CDR3 reads CASRGRDRSYNEQFF. The CDR3 DNA reads as TGTGCCAGCAGAGGCCGGGACAGGTCCTACAATGAGCAGTTCTTC.

V is TRBV20-1 and J is TRBJ2-7; the D gene is possibly TRBD1 (6 bases). CDR1 and CDR2 from the germline V gene are DFQATT and SNEGSKA (reference sequence). The CDR3 is 11 amino acids. V lost 7 bases to trimming and J lost 6 bases, with 13 bases between them. CDR3 loop: CSGAGDTEQYF. CDR3 DNA sequence: TGCAGTGGGGCAGGGGATACCGAGCAGTACTTC.